The entry below describes one T cell receptor beta chain. Its matching antigen is unknown. This entry belongs to a study of cytomegalovirus exposure and HLA in healthy donors. Study summary: Counted in an early data release were roughly 87 million unique TCRs from HLA-typed donors. Study-wide findings and caveats: There were some V segments, including TRBV6-2 and TRBV6-3, excluded as indistinguishable. Accurate prediction of HLA-A and HLA-B alleles (for most subjects) was reportedly achieved from TCR beta sequences. According to an earlier analysis, most TCR beta V segments yielded productive rearrangements about 90% or about 30% of the time.

V was shortened by 0 bases and J by 4 bases, with 12 bases between the two germline ends. Germline loops: CDR1 GTSNPN, CDR2 SVGIG (reference sequence). This CDR3 has 14 amino acids. PCR involved 60 Vbeta and 13 Jbeta primers. This table comes from immunoSEQ multiplex PCR, and its TCRdb copy is limited to in-frame clones, with some not included. The table records 130,000 to 150,000 clones, around 84% of them present only once. The sequencing input was PBMCs. The chain joins TRBV30 to TRBJ1-2; D is unclear. The receptor comes from a man aged 40-50 years in good health and CMV-seropositive. CDR3 bases: TGTGCCTGGAGTGTTTCCACGACGGGCTATGGCTACACCTTC. Protein sequence: CAWSVSTTGYGYTF.